This T cell receptor beta chain was profiled in a study of T cells in narcolepsy. Whole-study context: Donors had narcolepsy type 1 or type 2, or were healthy controls.

Comments on this clone: Its antigen is not known.

Here immunoSEQ multiplex PCR was the method, and the copy in TCRdb shows in-frame clones only, minus some. The sample carries some 23,000 clones, about 80% recorded once. The CDR3 consists of 15 residues. From germline, CDR1 is SGHRS and CDR2 YFSETQ. V shed 3 bases, J shed 6 bases, and the junction held 7 bases outside the gene matches. General study findings and limits: Blood of same and different patients, but not healthy controls, reportedly held recurring autoreactive clonotypes. HCRT-specific and TRIB2-specific autoreactive clonotypes appeared among same-patient CSF and blood CD4+ clonotypes. Autoreactive clone sequences were missing from some blood memory CD4+ repertoires.

The receptor was isolated from a human donor with narcolepsy. The chain combines TRBV5-1 with TRBJ2-1; 9 positions match TRBD2. Sequenced input: CD45RA- memory CD4+ T cells from PBMCs. The CDR3 DNA is TGCGCCAGCAGCTCCACCGGGACTAGCTCCAATGAGCAGTTCTTC. This codes for CASSSTGTSSNEQFF. The variable domain in full, with the rest retrieved from reference TRBV5-1 and TRBJ2-1, is KAGVTQTPRYLIKTRGQQVTLSCSPISGHRSVSWYQQTPGQGLQFLFEYFSETQRNKGNFPGRFSGRQFSNSRSEMNVSTLELGDSALYLCASSSTGTSSNEQFFGPGTRLTVL.